The sequence of this TCR beta chain was determined in a study of response to subunit inactivated influenza vaccine (dated by TCRdb to about 2018). Background on the whole study: Deep quantitative profiling of the T cell receptor repertoire was used in the study to follow responses to a trivalent subunit inactivated influenza vaccine.

Read against the paper, the sample's time point label means: more than 40 days after influenza vaccine administration. Libraries were built with RT-PCR. Sequenced on an Illumina HiSeq 2500. Clones were called with MiXCR by TCRdb after fastp trimmed the public reads at Q25, and only in-frame beta chains were retained. Every entry covers one CDR3 protein and lists the most common genes and DNA from its rows. The sample table lists 450,000 to 500,000 distinct CDR3 sequences, around 9.9% of them with a count of one. The biggest ten clones account for approximately 12% of the sample. From the germline V gene, CDR1 is SGDLS and CDR2 is YYNGEE. Measured from the cysteine to the phenylalanine, the CDR3 is 15 residues long. The retained sequence is limited to the CDR3, 45 bases, with the frame set at the first base. The trim is 0 bases for V and 3 bases for J, with a gap of 10 bases between the germline ends.

This clonotype was found a few times. Its antigen remains unidentified. No clone much larger than this one lies a single base away; base qualities are absent. Findings and caveats that apply to the study as a whole: According to the authors, only a limited number of new T cells may be recruited by each seasonal influenza vaccination.

This sample comprised PBMCs from blood, obtained around seven weeks after vaccination. The receptor was isolated from a man aged 45-65 years who received an inactivated influenza vaccine. Donor details come from another sample of the same person, matched by shared clones. Rearrangement joined TRBV9 to TRBJ2-1, with a tentative D gene TRBD2 over 6 matching bases. The base sequence is TGTGCCAGCAGCGTAGTGGGACTTGACTACAATGAGCAGTTCTTC. The encoded protein is CASSVVGLDYNEQFF.